This T cell receptor (beta chain) was sequenced in a study of T-cell reconstitution after alpha-beta-depleted transplantation in children. Study findings and constraints: Once a year had passed after transplant, T-cell counts and diversity came mostly from newly produced T cells. Surviving recipient cells, namely T cells and thymic progenitors, were the source of high day-60 TCRbeta diversity in some patients.

This clonotype has a handful of counts. Its antigen is unknown. TCRbeta library construction was performed incorporating unique molecular identifiers. In TCRdb, the PCR reads were re-called with MiXCR into one record per CDR3 protein. The sample records 450,000 to 550,000 distinct CDR3 sequences, 11% being singletons. The CDR3 consists of 13 residues. V was cut by 7 bases and J by 1 base, with 13 bases left in between. CDR1 is SQVTM, CDR2 ANQGSEA, per germline. The clonotype originates from a female patient younger than 10 who had a stem cell transplant for aplastic anemia, so the T cells may come from the graft donor. The gene calls are TRBV29-1 and TRBJ1-1, with D unclear. This specimen was PBMCs, mostly from graft donor cells, taken 180 days after TCRalphabeta/CD19-depleted stem cell transplant. The CDR3 sequence is CSAMGIRNTEAFF. The CDR3 DNA reads as TGCAGCGCCATGGGCATTAGGAACACTGAAGCTTTCTTT.